Following are 3 T cell receptor beta chains from one sample sequenced in a study of blood T cells in healthy people across ages. Through a sample-barcoded 5' primer and a J-beta primer mix, a second PCR was run for roughly 6 to 11 cycles. TCRdb processed the 5' RACE reads anew with MiXCR; each CDR3 protein has one entry. Of hundreds of thousands of distinct CDR3 sequences listed, just over 55% are singletons. Sequencing was performed on blood. The receptors stem from a man aged 35 to 55 in good health.

CDR3 in DNA: TGTGCCAGCAGTTACACACATAACACCGGGGAGCTGTTTTTT. Encoded protein: CASSYTHNTGELFF. The V call is TRBV6-2 or TRBV6-3, the J call TRBJ2-2; D not resolved. The CDR3 contains 14 residues. Trimming took 2 bases from V and 2 from J, leaving 6 bases between them. The germline gives CDR1 MNHEY, CDR2 SVGEGT.

This clonotype was found a few times. The V call is TRBV7-9, the J call TRBJ2-7, with 9 bases fitting TRBD2. Per germline, CDR1 SEHNR and CDR2 FQNEAQ (reference sequence). With V trimmed by 1 base and J by 1 base, 2 bases remained unmatched. This CDR3 spans 15 amino acids. The CDR3 here is CASSLGTSVSYEQYF. The CDR3 DNA is TGTGCCAGCAGCTTAGGGACTAGCGTTTCCTACGAGCAGTACTTC. The entire variable domain, with the rest obtained from reference TRBV7-9 and TRBJ2-7, is as follows: DTGVSQNPRHKITKRGQNVTFRCDPISEHNRLYWYRQTLGQGPEFLTYFQNEAQLEKSRLLSDRFSAERPKGSFSTLEIQRTEQGDSAMYLCASSLGTSVSYEQYFGPGTRLTVT.

On this clonotype itself: A junction end diverges from the germline sequence, so it may reflect a read error. The V and J genes are TRBV25-1 and TRBJ1-3; possibly TRBD1 for D (5 bases). The CDR3 contains 15 residues. The germline V gene encodes CDR1 MGHDK and CDR2 SYGVNS. This CDR3 reads CPSSVGGGSGNTIYF. The CDR3 DNA reads TGTCCCAGCAGTGTCGGGGGGGGCTCTGGAAACACCATATATTTT.